Presented here are 27 T cell receptor beta chains from one specimen sequenced in a study of blood T cell repertoires in COVID-19. Assay used: immunoSEQ multiplex PCR; TCRdb lists only in-frame clones, some missing. This sample yields fewer than 90,000 clones, of which roughly 96% are seen a single time; about 4.1% belongs to the top ten. Specimen: peripheral blood. These receptors all stem from a human donor with active COVID-19. The donor label of this sample is uncertain.

This chain uses TRBV9 with TRBJ2-1, with a possible D match to TRBD2 (6 bases). Trimming took 0 bases from V and 8 from J, leaving 15 bases between them. The length of the CDR3 is 15 residues. CDR1 and CDR2 (germline): SGDLS, YYNGEE. The CDR3 nucleotides read TGTGCCAGCAGCGTAGGGCCTAGCGAGTTCTATGAGCAGTTCTTC. Translation: CASSVGPSEFYEQFF.

J is TRBJ2-5 and V is TRBV7-9; D remains ambiguous. The V and J ends lost 2 bases and 5 bases respectively, with 9 bases between them. Germline V gene data show CDR1 as SEHNR and CDR2 as FQNEAQ (reference sequence). The CDR3 extends over 13 amino acids. The CDR3 DNA follows: TGTGCCAGCAGCTTACTTCCCGGGGAGACCCAGTACTTC. Encoded protein: CASSLLPGETQYF.

The chain employs TRBV2 and TRBJ1-6, with 9 nucleotides matching TRBD1. This CDR3 region has 13 residues. Germline lookup yields CDR1 SNHLY and CDR2 FYNNEI. V gave up 6 bases and J gave up 7 bases; unmatched junction bases: 1. The CDR3 sequence: CASSGQGNSPLHF. The CDR3, as DNA: TGTGCCAGCAGCGGACAGGGGAATTCACCCCTCCACTTT.

The rearrangement links TRBV3-1 (or the pseudogene TRBV3-2) to TRBJ1-6, with TRBD1 as a possible D gene (5 bases). Germline assignment: CDR1 LGHDT and CDR2 YNNKEL (reference sequence). V dropped 4 bases and J dropped 9 bases, with 13 bases sitting between them. The CDR3 loop spans 14 amino acids. CDR3 sequence (DNA): TGTGCCAGCAGCCTTCGGGCGGGGGGTTCACCCCTCCACTTT. It specifies CASSLRAGGSPLHF.

The chain combines TRBV6-2 or TRBV6-3 with TRBJ2-3, with D tentatively TRBD2 (6 bases). This CDR3 region has 15 residues. The germline gives CDR1 MNHEY, CDR2 SVGEGT. V lost 2 bases and J lost 10, with 19 bases in between. The CDR3 DNA sequence: TGTGCCAGCAGTTACCCGGACTATAGTCTCGGGGCGCAGTATTTT. Its protein is CASSYPDYSLGAQYF.

This clone was seen once. Mismatch with germline at one junction end may stem from a read error. The chain joins TRBV6-1 to TRBJ2-3, with TRBD2 matching 8 bases. The CDR3 spans 13 residues. Germline-derived CDR1 and CDR2 are MNHNS and SASEGT. This chain's CDR3 is CASSEVNSGALPF. Here the CDR3 DNA reads TGTGCCAGCAGTGAAGTCAATAGCGGGGCACTCCCTTTT.

The rearrangement uses TRBV27 and TRBJ2-7; the match to TRBD2 covers 16 bases. There are 18 residues in the CDR3. CDR1 is MNHEY and CDR2 is SMNVEV in the germline V gene (reference sequence). The ends lost 5 bases at V and 3 bases at J; junction bases unmatched: 10. The CDR3 DNA sequence: TGTGCCAGCAGTCTGGGACTAGCGGGGGGGAACTCAAACTACGAGCAGTACTTC. Its protein product is CASSLGLAGGNSNYEQYF.

There are a few counts of this clone. The gene calls are TRBV10-1 and TRBJ1-5; D is unclear. Germline assignment: CDR1 WNHNN and CDR2 SYGVQD (reference sequence). V was cut by 2 bases and J by 3 bases, with 5 bases left in between. The CDR3 has 13 amino acids. The CDR3 nucleotides read TGCGCCAGCAGTGAGGGCACCAATCAGCCCCAGCATTTT. This sequence encodes CASSEGTNQPQHF.

This sequence joins TRBV7-2 and TRBJ1-4; D not certain. The CDR3 is made up of 14 amino acids. CDR1 is SGHTA, CDR2 FQGNSA, per germline. V lost 2 bases, J lost 7 bases, and 11 bases lay in between. The CDR3 spells CASSLYSPGEKLFF. Written as DNA, the CDR3 is TGTGCCAGCAGCTTATATTCCCCGGGTGAAAAACTGTTTTTT.

This chain links TRBV11-2 with TRBJ2-5, with 10 bases aligning to TRBD1. Germline V gene data show CDR1 as SGHAT and CDR2 as FQNNGV. Unmatched junction bases numbered 7, after V lost 5 bases and J lost 4 bases. The CDR3 loop spans 15 amino acids. This CDR3 is CASSLGGQGTETQYF. The DNA for the CDR3 is TGTGCCAGCAGCCTAGGGGGACAGGGGACAGAGACCCAGTACTTC.

The chain joins TRBV5-5 to TRBJ1-2, with 7 bases aligning to TRBD1. The CDR3 is 15 amino acids. V trimming: 4 bases; J trimming: 7 bases; junction bases outside the gene matches: 13. Per the germline V gene, CDR1 is SGHKS and CDR2 is YYEKEE (reference sequence). The CDR3 protein is CASSIDRVVRVGYTF. The CDR3 region has the DNA TGTGCCAGCAGCATCGACAGGGTAGTCCGGGTTGGCTACACCTTC.

CDR3 residues: CASSYVLLAKNIQYF. DNA for the CDR3: TGTGCCAGCAGTTACGTGTTACTAGCCAAAAACATTCAGTACTTC. This chain joins TRBV6-2 or TRBV6-3 and TRBJ2-4; D unresolved. CDR3 length equals 15 residues. V lost 2 bases and J lost 0, with 8 bases in between. Per germline, CDR1 MNHEY and CDR2 SVGEGT.

The genes are TRBV3-1 (or the pseudogene TRBV3-2) and TRBJ1-6; D unclear. The CDR3 runs to 12 residues. Germline CDR1 LGHDT, CDR2 YNNKEL (reference sequence). V was pared by 5 bases and J by 14 bases, with 13 bases between. The CDR3 nucleotides are TGTGCCAGCAGCGATAGCCCCTTGTCCCTCCACTTT. It yields the protein CASSDSPLSLHF.

In this sample, this clone turned up once. V usage is TRBV18 and J usage is TRBJ2-7; 8 bases line up with TRBD1. The CDR3 is made up of 14 amino acids. Germline V gene lookup returns CDR1 KGHSH and CDR2 LQKENI. Trimming took 8 bases from V and 7 from J; bases not matched to a gene: 13. The DNA of the CDR3 is TGTGCCAGCCAAGACGGGACAGGCCCCTTTGAGCAGTACTTC. Protein: CASQDGTGPFEQYF.

This sequence joins TRBV6-5 and TRBJ1-5; the D gene is possibly TRBD1 (5 bases). The CDR3 has 15 amino acids. Germline CDR1 reads MNHEY; CDR2 reads SVGAGI. V was clipped by 7 bases and J by 4 bases, with 17 bases between them. In nucleotides, the CDR3 is TGTGCCAGCAATGGCCCCGGGGGTCCAAATCAGCCCCAGCATTTT. Its translation is CASNGPGGPNQPQHF.

The chain joins TRBV6-1 to TRBJ1-2, with TRBD1 matching 7 bases. Trimming cost V 3 bases and J 3 bases; bases outside gene matches: 4. The CDR3 is made up of 14 amino acids. Germline V gene lookup returns CDR1 MNHNS and CDR2 SASEGT. The CDR3 protein is CASSEAGQYYGYTF. The CDR3 DNA follows: TGTGCCAGCAGTGAGGCGGGACAGTACTATGGCTACACCTTC.

The rearrangement links TRBV10-1 to TRBJ2-3; D might be TRBD1 (6 bases). CDR1 is WNHNN, CDR2 SYGVQD, per germline (reference sequence). The CDR3 contains 14 residues. Trimming removed 8 bases at V and 2 bases at J, with 14 bases between. This CDR3 is CASERGNLTDTQYF. DNA of the CDR3: TGCGCCAGCGAAAGGGGGAACCTCACAGATACGCAGTATTTT.

The chain links TRBV29-1 to TRBJ2-7; 10 nucleotides match TRBD2. With V trimmed by 6 bases and J by 2 bases, 7 bases remained unmatched. From germline, CDR1 is SQVTM and CDR2 ANQGSEA. The length of the CDR3 is 14 residues. This chain's CDR3 is CSVVLAGTAYEQYF. For the CDR3, the DNA is TGCAGCGTAGTACTAGCGGGGACCGCCTACGAGCAGTACTTC.

V usage is TRBV6-2 or TRBV6-3 and J usage is TRBJ1-4; D unresolved. This CDR3 has 14 residues. V was pared by 6 bases and J by 7 bases, with 15 bases between. The V gene's germline CDR1 is MNHEY and CDR2 SVGEGT. This chain's CDR3 is CASSRDTISEKLFF. The CDR3 DNA reads TGTGCCAGCAGCCGCGACACCATCAGTGAAAAACTGTTTTTT.

This chain joins TRBV5-1 and TRBJ2-5; the match to TRBD1 covers 8 bases. Unmatched junction bases numbered 6, after V lost 5 bases and J lost 3 bases. The CDR3 is made up of 14 amino acids. The germline V gene has CDR1 SGHRS and CDR2 YFSETQ. The CDR3, as DNA: TGCGCCAGCAGTCGTGACAGGGGAAAAGAGACCCAGTACTTC. This codes for CASSRDRGKETQYF.

Worth noting for this clone: This specimen includes other DNA sequences encoding the same CDR3. The chain couples TRBV10-3 to TRBJ1-5, with 11 bases lining up with TRBD1. The V gene's germline CDR1 is ENHRY and CDR2 SYGVKD. The CDR3 consists of 14 residues. The trim removed 6 bases at V and 4 bases at J, leaving 2 bases unmatched. CDR3 DNA sequence: TGTGCCATCAGAGGGGACAGGGGGAATCAGCCCCAGCATTTT. As protein: CAIRGDRGNQPQHF.

This chain joins TRBV9 and TRBJ2-5, with TRBD1 identical over 7 bases. The CDR3 covers 15 residues. V lost 4 bases, J lost 5 bases, and 11 bases stayed unmatched. In germline, CDR1 is SGDLS, CDR2 YYNGEE. CDR3 nucleotide sequence: TGTGCCAGCAGCTCACGGACAGGCCTGGTGGAGACCCAGTACTTC. The encoded protein is CASSSRTGLVETQYF.

This rearrangement joins TRBV7-9 to TRBJ2-3, with 10 bases identical to TRBD2. The CDR3 spans 13 residues. J gave up 5 bases and V 9 bases, and 5 bases lay outside the gene matches. Germline V gene sequence: CDR1 SEHNR, CDR2 FQNEAQ (reference sequence). The CDR3, as DNA: TGTGCCAGTAGGCCTAGCGGGGGAGATACGCAGTATTTT. Protein sequence: CASRPSGGDTQYF.

The chain recombines TRBV7-2 with TRBJ1-1; 8 bases agree with TRBD1. CDR1 and CDR2 from the germline V gene are SGHTA and FQGNSA. V shed 1 base and J 3 bases; nucleotides not matched to a gene: 7. This CDR3 has 16 residues. The CDR3 loop is CASSLGAYRGDTEAFF. CDR3 DNA sequence: TGTGCCAGCAGCTTAGGGGCTTACAGGGGGGACACTGAAGCTTTCTTT.

The chain links TRBV2 to TRBJ2-3, with D maybe TRBD2 (6 bases). The V end was cut by 7 bases, the J end by 0 bases, with 8 bases between. Germline CDR1 is SNHLY and CDR2 is FYNNEI. CDR3 length equals 13 residues. CDR3 DNA sequence: TGTGCCAGCAAGGAGGGCAGCACAGATACGCAGTATTTT. Translated, it gives CASKEGSTDTQYF.

V and J are TRBV28 and TRBJ1-2, with 9 bases fitting TRBD1. CDR1 and CDR2 (germline): MDHEN, SYDVKM. V lost 9 bases and J lost 1; bases outside the gene matches: 9. This CDR3 is built from 15 residues. CDR3 in DNA: TGTGCCAGTTCAGAAAGACAGGGGGATAACTATGGCTACACCTTC. Translating gives CASSERQGDNYGYTF.

Of note for this clone: Other DNA sequences within the sample encode an identical CDR3. The J gene is TRBJ2-7, the V gene TRBV15; the D is unclear. Trimming shortened V by 0 bases and J by 3 bases, and 6 bases separated the two germline ends. Germline V lookup: CDR1 LNHNV, CDR2 YYDKDF (reference sequence). The CDR3 has 13 amino acids. CDR3 sequence: CATSRDPVYEQYF. The CDR3 bases are TGTGCCACCAGCAGAGATCCGGTCTACGAGCAGTACTTC.